Below, 24 T cell receptor beta chains from the same sample are listed, as sequenced in a study of cytomegalovirus exposure and HLA in healthy donors. Vbeta (60) and Jbeta (13) primers were used in the PCR. The assay was immunoSEQ multiplex PCR, and TCRdb's table has in-frame clones only and misses some. The table lists about 190,000 clones, about 84% of them singletons. Sequences were obtained from PBMCs. These receptors were obtained from a man in his fifties or sixties in good health and CMV-seronegative.

The rearrangement uses TRBV11-2 and TRBJ1-1; perhaps TRBD1 as D (6 bases). The CDR3 sequence is 14 residues long. CDR1 and CDR2 (germline): SGHAT, FQNNGV. V lost 5 bases and J 2 bases, leaving 12 bases between the germline ends. As DNA, the CDR3 is TGTGCCAGCAGCCCCAGGGGATTAAACACTGAAGCTTTCTTT. It encodes CASSPRGLNTEAFF.

The chain couples TRBV7-8 to TRBJ2-2, with TRBD2 identical over 10 bases. J gave up 6 bases and V 5 bases, and 3 bases lay outside the gene matches. From germline, CDR1 is SGHVS and CDR2 FQNEAQ. The CDR3 has 14 amino acids. CDR3 region: CASSPGLAPGELFF. CDR3 DNA sequence: TGTGCCAGCAGCCCGGGACTAGCGCCCGGGGAGCTGTTTTTT.

The V gene is TRBV9, the J gene TRBJ1-2; D call uncertain. The CDR3 is made up of 11 amino acids. Trimming removed 0 bases at V and 11 bases at J, with 8 bases between. CDR1 and CDR2 from the germline V gene are SGDLS and YYNGEE. CDR3 bases: TGTGCCAGCAGCGTAGCTGATAGATACACCTTC. As protein: CASSVADRYTF.

This clone was observed a few times. V and J are TRBV10-1 and TRBJ1-6; TRBD1 agrees at 7 bases. Per germline, CDR1 WNHNN and CDR2 SYGVQD (reference sequence). The CDR3 length is 14 residues. Trimming cost V 2 bases and J 10 bases; bases outside gene matches: 5. CDR3 DNA: TGCGCCAGCAGTGAGGACAGGGCATTGTCACCCCTCCACTTT. It specifies CASSEDRALSPLHF.

This clone is a singleton in its sample. CDR3 DNA sequence: TGTGCCAGCAGCTTTGACAGGAGCAAGCAGTTCTTC. Translation: CASSFDRSKQFF. The chain links TRBV7-9 to TRBJ2-1; TRBD1 is a possible D gene (6 bases). This CDR3 is 12 amino acids long. Germline-derived CDR1 and CDR2 are SEHNR and FQNEAQ (reference sequence). With 3 bases removed from V and 11 bases from J, the gap between germline ends came to 11 bases.

The genes are TRBV11-2 and TRBJ2-1, with 7 bases fitting TRBD1. Unmatched junction bases numbered 14, after V lost 5 bases and J lost 7 bases. The CDR3 spans 16 residues. The V gene's germline CDR1 is SGHAT and CDR2 FQNNGV. The CDR3 reads CASSQGQTARGNEQFF. In DNA form, the CDR3 reads TGTGCCAGCAGCCAGGGGCAGACAGCCAGGGGGAATGAGCAGTTCTTC.

This sequence joins TRBV5-1 and TRBJ2-1; 12 nucleotides agree with TRBD2. The CDR3 is made up of 17 amino acids. Germline values: CDR1 SGHRS, CDR2 YFSETQ. Trimming took 0 bases from V and 8 from J; bases not matched to a gene: 9. DNA for the CDR3: TGCGCCAGCAGCTTGGGAACCCTAGCGGGGGGGCCCTATGAGCAGTTCTTC. The encoded protein is CASSLGTLAGGPYEQFF.

The chain recombines TRBV27 with TRBJ2-1; 7 positions match TRBD2. V trimming: 2 bases; J trimming: 8 bases; junction bases outside the gene matches: 9. The CDR3 extends over 15 amino acids. Looked up from germline, CDR1 is MNHEY and CDR2 is SMNVEV (reference sequence). The CDR3 DNA reads as TGTGCCAGCAGTTTAATGTCGGGGGGTAGAGATGAGCAGTTCTTC. Protein sequence: CASSLMSGGRDEQFF.

CDR3 residues: CASSSGNQPQHF. In nucleotides, the CDR3 is TGTGCCAGCAGTAGCGGCAATCAGCCCCAGCATTTT. V usage is TRBV2 and J usage is TRBJ1-5; no reliable D call. Germline V gene lookup returns CDR1 SNHLY and CDR2 FYNNEI. The CDR3 is 12 amino acids. Between the trimmed V and J ends, which lost 5 bases and 2 bases, there was a span of 4 bases.

The chain is built from TRBV4-3 and TRBJ2-5, with 7 nucleotides matching TRBD2. Germline lookup yields CDR1 LGHNA and CDR2 YSLEER. V lost 1 base and J lost 2; bases outside the gene matches: 7. This CDR3 region has 16 residues. The chain's CDR3 is CASSQGVRTRQETQYF. The CDR3 coding sequence is TGCGCCAGCAGCCAAGGGGTCAGGACTAGACAAGAGACCCAGTACTTC.

The V gene is TRBV7-3, the J gene TRBJ2-3, with 9 bases lining up with TRBD2. Trimming at V came to 5 bases and at J to 2 bases, leaving 5 bases not matched to a gene. From germline, CDR1 is SGHTA and CDR2 FQGTGA. The CDR3 spans 15 residues. This CDR3 reads CASSPSGAFTDTQYF. CDR3 DNA: TGTGCCAGCAGCCCTAGCGGGGCATTCACAGATACGCAGTATTTT.

This clone was seen a handful of times. The chain recombines TRBV29-1 with TRBJ2-7, with 9 nucleotides matching TRBD2. The CDR3 is 13 residues long. Germline V CDR1 and CDR2: SQVTM, ANQGSEA. The trim removed 6 bases at V and 4 bases at J, leaving 7 bases unmatched. The CDR3 protein is CSVAGLAHYEQYF. The DNA of the CDR3 is TGCAGCGTCGCGGGACTAGCCCATTACGAGCAGTACTTC.

The chain employs TRBV2 and TRBJ2-7; 7 positions match TRBD1. Germline CDR1 is SNHLY and CDR2 is FYNNEI. The junction had 6 bases not matched to a gene; V was cut back by 6 bases and J by 7 bases. The CDR3 is 12 amino acids. Written as DNA, the CDR3 is TGTGCCAGCAGCTTCACAGGGGATGAGCAGTACTTC. This sequence encodes CASSFTGDEQYF.

J is TRBJ2-1 and V is TRBV7-2; a possible D gene is TRBD1 (6 bases). CDR1 is SGHTA and CDR2 is FQGNSA in the germline V gene. Trimming removed 0 bases at V and 10 bases at J, with 10 bases between. The CDR3 has 13 residues. This CDR3 reads CASSLAKDREQFF. As DNA, the CDR3 is TGTGCCAGCAGCTTAGCCAAGGACAGAGAGCAGTTCTTC. Full variable domain (missing parts from reference TRBV7-2 and TRBJ2-1): GAGVSQSPSNKVTEKGKDVELRCDPISGHTALYWYRQSLGQGLEFLIYFQGNSAPDKSGLPSDRFSAERTGGSVSTLTIQRTQQEDSAVYLCASSLAKDREQFFGPGTRLTVL.

The chain is built from TRBV9 and TRBJ2-5; 8 bases are a match to TRBD2. The germline V gene has CDR1 SGDLS and CDR2 YYNGEE. The ends lost 0 bases at V and 5 bases at J; junction bases unmatched: 6. This CDR3 has 15 residues. The CDR3 region is CASSVAGGPWETQYF. The CDR3, as DNA: TGTGCCAGCAGCGTAGCGGGGGGGCCGTGGGAGACCCAGTACTTC.

The V call is TRBV5-4, the J call TRBJ2-2, with TRBD2 identical over 7 bases. CDR1 is SGHNT, CDR2 YYREEE, per germline (reference sequence). The CDR3 sequence is 18 residues long. V lost 4 bases, J lost 2 bases, and 14 bases stayed unmatched. The CDR3 reads CASSHDGTTSFNTGELFF. CDR3 bases: TGTGCCAGCAGCCACGACGGGACTACATCCTTTAACACCGGGGAGCTGTTTTTT.

This chain joins TRBV19 and TRBJ2-7, with 7 bases fitting TRBD1. Germline CDR1 and CDR2: LNHDA and SQIVND (reference sequence). The CDR3 totals 15 residues. The V and J ends lost 3 bases and 0 bases, in that order; junction bases with no gene match: 5. This CDR3 is CASSIQPGGSYEQYF. CDR3 sequence (DNA): TGTGCCAGTAGTATCCAGCCAGGGGGCTCCTACGAGCAGTACTTC. Looking up the rest from reference TRBV19 and TRBJ2-7 gives the full variable domain: DGGITQSPKYLFRKEGQNVTLSCEQNLNHDAMYWYRQDPGQGLRLIYYSQIVNDFQKGDIAEGYSVSREKKESFPLTVTSAQKNPTAFYLCASSIQPGGSYEQYFGPGTRLTVT.

The rearrangement joins TRBV19 to TRBJ2-7; 10 nucleotides align to TRBD2. CDR1 and CDR2 (germline): LNHDA, SQIVND (reference sequence). The CDR3 runs to 18 residues. V dropped 5 bases and J dropped 3; count of bases not matched to a gene: 16. The chain's CDR3 is CASSSLITSGVGGYEQYF. The CDR3 DNA reads TGTGCCAGTAGTTCGCTCATAACTAGCGGGGTTGGGGGCTACGAGCAGTACTTC.

The CDR3 loop reads CSASILSEQFF. CDR3 in DNA: TGCAGTGCTAGTATCTTGAGTGAGCAGTTCTTC. The rearrangement joins TRBV20-1 to TRBJ2-1; D unclear. V lost 3 bases and J lost 9, with 9 bases in between. The germline V gene has CDR1 DFQATT and CDR2 SNEGSKA (reference sequence). This CDR3 comprises 11 residues.

The chain joins TRBV5-6 to TRBJ1-1; D is unresolved. This CDR3 has 15 amino acids. The germline CDR1 and CDR2 sequences are SGHDT and YYEEEE. V was shortened by 0 bases and J by 1 base, with 10 bases between the two germline ends. CDR3 in amino acids: CASSLDRTTNTEAFF. The CDR3 DNA follows: TGTGCCAGCAGCTTGGACAGAACCACGAACACTGAAGCTTTCTTT. Complete variable domain (other parts from reference TRBV5-6 and TRBJ1-1): DAGVTQSPTHLIKTRGQQVTLRCSPKSGHDTVSWYQQALGQGPQFIFQYYEEEERQRGNFPDRFSGHQFPNYSSELNVNALLLGDSALYLCASSLDRTTNTEAFFGQGTRLTVV.

The chain carries TRBV11-2 and TRBJ1-2; D is ambiguous. V lost 1 base and J 5 bases, leaving 11 bases between the germline ends. Germline CDR1 is SGHAT and CDR2 is FQNNGV. This CDR3 is built from 14 residues. Here the CDR3 reads CASSLVDGLYGYTF. In DNA, the CDR3 is TGTGCCAGCAGCTTAGTTGACGGACTATATGGCTACACCTTC.

The chain links TRBV19 to TRBJ1-2, with TRBD1 matching over 8 bases. Germline loops: CDR1 LNHDA, CDR2 SQIVND (reference sequence). The CDR3 loop spans 14 amino acids. J gave up 1 base and V 5 bases, and 3 bases lay outside the gene matches. In nucleotides, the CDR3 is TGTGCCAGTAGTCCCGGACAGGGTAACTATGGCTACACCTTC. Protein product: CASSPGQGNYGYTF.

The chain combines TRBV4-1 with TRBJ2-2; possible D gene TRBD2, 6 bases. The V gene's germline CDR1 is MGHRA and CDR2 YSYEKL. The V gene lost 2 bases and the J gene lost 2 bases, with 9 bases spanning the gap. CDR3 length: 15 residues. CDR3 protein: CASSQRDFNTGELFF. The CDR3 DNA is TGCGCCAGCAGCCAACGGGACTTTAACACCGGGGAGCTGTTTTTT.

The chain links TRBV4-1 to TRBJ1-3; perhaps TRBD1 as D (5 bases). Germline CDR1 MGHRA, CDR2 YSYEKL. V shed 4 bases and J shed 1 base, with 8 bases lying between them. The CDR3 loop spans 14 amino acids. The DNA for the CDR3 is TGCGCCAGCAGCCCGGGGGGATCTGGAAACACCATATATTTT. Its protein product is CASSPGGSGNTIYF.